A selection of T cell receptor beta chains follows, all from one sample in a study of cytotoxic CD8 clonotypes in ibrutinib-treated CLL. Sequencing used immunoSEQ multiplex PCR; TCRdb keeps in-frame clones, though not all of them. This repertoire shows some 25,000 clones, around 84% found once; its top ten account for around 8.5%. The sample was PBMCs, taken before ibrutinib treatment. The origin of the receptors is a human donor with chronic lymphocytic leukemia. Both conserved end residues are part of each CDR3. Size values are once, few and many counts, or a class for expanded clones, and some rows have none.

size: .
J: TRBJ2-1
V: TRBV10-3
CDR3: CAISESGTVEGREQFF

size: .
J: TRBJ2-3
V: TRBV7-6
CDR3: CASSLGSSGFETDTQYF

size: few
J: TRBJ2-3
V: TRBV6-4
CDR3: CASSDSRTGVTDTQYF

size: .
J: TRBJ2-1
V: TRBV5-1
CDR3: CASSSLTGGSSNEQFF

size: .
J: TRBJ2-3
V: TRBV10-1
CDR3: CASSDHTGPKAQYF

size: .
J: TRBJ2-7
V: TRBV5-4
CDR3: CASSQTGGYEQYF

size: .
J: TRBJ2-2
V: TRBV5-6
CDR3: CASSLGASGGTGELFF

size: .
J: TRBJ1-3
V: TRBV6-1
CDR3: CASSEIGLGNTIYF

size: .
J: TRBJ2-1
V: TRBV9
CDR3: CASSVVSTSGATYNEQFF

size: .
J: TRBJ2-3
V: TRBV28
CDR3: CASSPLADTQYF

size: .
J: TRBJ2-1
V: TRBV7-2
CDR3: CASSFNSYNEQFF

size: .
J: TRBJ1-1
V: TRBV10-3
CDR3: CAISEAGSTEAFF

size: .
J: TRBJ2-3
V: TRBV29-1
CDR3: CSVRSPNTNTDTQYF

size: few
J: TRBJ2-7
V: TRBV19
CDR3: CASSARRWQGVYEQYF

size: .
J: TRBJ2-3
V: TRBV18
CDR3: CASSPIADTQYF

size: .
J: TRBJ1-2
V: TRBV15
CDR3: CATSQGVNYGYTF